These T cell receptor beta chains were read from a single sample in a study of beta chain features in type 1 diabetes. Produced via immunoSEQ multiplex PCR; TCRdb's table is partial and in-frame only. The data contain over 150,000 clones, around 13% of them singletons. The sample consisted of central memory CD4+ T cells from blood. The receptors here all came from a woman aged 18-29 years in good health. The CDR3 runs from the conserved cysteine through the conserved F or W. A D gene is named only where the DNA matches it firmly. Rows may omit the clone size; those that give it use once, few, many or a size class.

>NA|TRBV7-8|15|TRBJ2-7|TRBD2
CASSSRRLAGYEQYF
TGTGCCAGCAGCTCCCGGCGGCTAGCGGGATACGAGCAGTACTTC
>few|TRBV5-1|17|TRBJ2-1|TRBD2
CASSPPLAGGPEDEQFF
TGCGCCAGCAGCCCCCCTCTAGCGGGAGGGCCGGAGGATGAGCAGTTCTTC
>NA|TRBV7-9|15|TRBJ2-3|TRBD2
CASSPGLAYSDTQYF
TGTGCCAGCAGCCCTGGACTAGCGTATTCAGATACGCAGTATTTT
>NA|TRBV28|15|TRBJ2-3|TRBD2
CASSVAGAGTDTQYF
TGTGCCAGCAGCGTAGCGGGAGCTGGCACAGATACGCAGTATTTT
>NA|TRBV6-5|15|TRBJ1-4|NA
CASRRQAAGGEKLFF
TGTGCCAGCAGACGACAGGCCGCAGGAGGAGAAAAACTGTTTTTT
>few|TRBV7-9|15|TRBJ1-5|TRBD1
CASSPDRAGNQPQHF
TGTGCCAGCAGCCCGGACAGGGCCGGCAATCAGCCCCAGCATTTT
>NA|TRBV20-1|10|TRBJ2-7|NA
CSAGWDEQYF
TGCAGTGCCGGGTGGGACGAGCAGTACTTC
>NA|TRBV10-3|16|TRBJ2-1|TRBD2
CAISEGTSGSGNEQFF
TGTGCCATCAGTGAGGGAACTAGCGGGTCAGGAAATGAGCAGTTCTTC
>NA|TRBV7-3|14|TRBJ2-7|TRBD1
CASSWGQSHYEQYF
TGTGCCAGCAGCTGGGGACAGTCGCACTACGAGCAGTACTTC
>NA|TRBV5-1|14|TRBJ1-5|NA
CASSGSGGQEPQHF
TGCGCCAGCAGCGGCTCGGGGGGGCAGGAGCCCCAGCATTTT
>few|TRBV4-3|16|TRBJ2-1|TRBD2
CASSQGPASGYNEQFF
TGCGCCAGCAGCCAAGGACCCGCTAGCGGGTACAATGAGCAGTTCTTC
>NA|TRBV10-3|14|TRBJ1-5|TRBD1
CAISRGQGDQPQHF
TGTGCCATCAGTAGGGGACAGGGTGATCAGCCCCAGCATTTT
>few|TRBV28|13|TRBJ1-3|NA
CASTTGSENTIYF
TGTGCCAGCACAACAGGTAGTGAAAACACCATATATTTT
>NA|TRBV7-2|13|TRBJ2-1|TRBD1
CASSLARGPEQFF
TGTGCCAGCAGCTTAGCGAGGGGGCCTGAGCAGTTCTTC
>NA|TRBV5-1|15|TRBJ2-5|TRBD2
CASSLELAGGKTQYF
TGCGCCAGCAGCTTGGAACTAGCGGGAGGAAAGACCCAGTACTTC
>NA|TRBV7-2|14|TRBJ1-5|NA
CASSLQGRNQPQHF
TGTGCCAGCAGCTTACAGGGGCGCAATCAGCCCCAGCATTTT
>NA|TRBV19|15|TRBJ1-1|TRBD1
CASSPWDSLNTEAFF
TGTGCCAGTAGTCCCTGGGACAGCTTGAACACTGAAGCTTTCTTT
>NA|TRBV14|15|TRBJ2-1|NA
CASSHGLAYYNEQFF
TGTGCCAGCAGCCATGGCCTAGCTTACTACAATGAGCAGTTCTTC
>few|TRBV7-2|14|TRBJ1-5|NA
CASSFLGVNQPQHF
TGTGCCAGCAGCTTCTTAGGAGTTAATCAGCCCCAGCATTTT
>few|TRBV30|14|TRBJ2-7|TRBD2
CAWRILAGGYEQYF
TGTGCCTGGAGAATACTAGCGGGAGGCTACGAGCAGTACTTC
>NA|TRBV30|13|TRBJ1-5|NA
CAWSARLDQPQHF
TGTGCCTGGAGTGCCCGACTGGATCAGCCCCAGCATTTT
>few|TRBV4-1|14|TRBJ2-3|TRBD2
CASSQVGGTDTQYF
TGCGCCAGCAGCCAAGTCGGGGGGACGGATACGCAGTATTTT
>NA|TRBV28|15|TRBJ1-4|NA
CASSGDKATNEKLFF
TGTGCCAGCTCGGGAGACAAAGCAACTAATGAAAAACTGTTTTTT
>few|TRBV14|15|TRBJ2-1|TRBD1
CASGLPGTGINEQFF
TGTGCCAGCGGACTCCCCGGGACAGGGATCAATGAGCAGTTCTTC
>NA|TRBV5-1|16|TRBJ1-4|NA
CASSPYRTATNEKLFF
TGCGCCAGTAGCCCCTACCGGACAGCAACTAATGAAAAACTGTTTTTT
>NA|TRBV28|15|TRBJ1-2|NA
CASSPEDPRGYGYTF
TGTGCCAGCAGTCCCGAAGACCCTAGGGGCTATGGCTACACCTTC
>few|TRBV28|17|TRBJ1-1|TRBD1
CASSLGTGRVRGTEAFF
TGTGCCAGCAGTCTCGGGACAGGGAGGGTACGGGGAACTGAAGCTTTCTTT
>few|TRBV23-1|16|TRBJ2-4|TRBD2
CASSHRWRGSENIQYF
TGCGCCAGCAGTCACCGGTGGCGGGGGTCGGAAAACATTCAGTACTTC
>few|TRBV2|12|TRBJ1-1|TRBD1
CASSGQGAGAFF
TGTGCCAGCAGTGGACAGGGGGCCGGAGCTTTCTTT
>NA|TRBV6-5|15|TRBJ2-7|TRBD2
CASSGTSGGSYEQYF
TGTGCCAGCAGCGGGACTAGCGGGGGCTCCTACGAGCAGTACTTC
>few|TRBV5-4|19|TRBJ2-1|TRBD2
CASSLKEGLASSSYNEQFF
TGTGCCAGCAGCTTGAAGGAGGGACTAGCCTCGAGCTCCTACAATGAGCAGTTCTTC
>few|TRBV7-2|17|TRBJ2-1|TRBD2
CASSLAPSGRAQNEQFF
TGTGCCAGCAGCTTAGCGCCCAGCGGGAGGGCCCAGAATGAGCAGTTCTTC
>few|TRBV29-1|12|TRBJ2-2|NA
CSVDEKTGELFF
TGCAGCGTTGACGAGAAAACCGGGGAGCTGTTTTTT
>few|TRBV28|16|TRBJ1-2|TRBD1
CASTLRGQGFWEGYTF
TGTGCCAGCACCCTCCGGGGACAGGGTTTCTGGGAAGGCTACACCTTC
>few|TRBV30|14|TRBJ1-5|NA
CAWSEGYSNQPQHF
TGTGCCTGGAGTGAGGGGTACAGCAATCAGCCCCAGCATTTT
>many|TRBV7-2|14|TRBJ2-1|TRBD2
CASSLVAGVSEQFF
TGTGCCAGCAGCTTAGTAGCGGGAGTGAGTGAGCAGTTCTTC
>many|TRBV29-1|12|TRBJ1-2|NA
CSVEDGAGGYTF
TGCAGCGTTGAGGATGGGGCAGGGGGCTACACCTTC
>NA|TRBV18|14|TRBJ2-1|NA
CASSPPLAISEQFF
TGTGCCAGCTCACCACCACTAGCCATAAGTGAGCAGTTCTTC
>few|TRBV7-9|14|TRBJ2-1|TRBD2
CASSRSGSIYEQFF
TGTGCCAGCAGCAGGAGCGGGAGTATCTATGAGCAGTTCTTC
>few|TRBV19|14|TRBJ1-1|NA
CASLPNSMATEAFF
TGTGCCAGTCTCCCGAATTCGATGGCCACTGAAGCTTTCTTT
>few|TRBV18|16|TRBJ2-1|NA
CASSPTLGEAYNEQFF
TGTGCCAGCTCACCAACGCTGGGAGAGGCCTACAATGAGCAGTTCTTC
>NA|TRBV9|14|TRBJ1-5|NA
CASSPGGAGQPQHF
TGTGCCAGCAGCCCCGGAGGGGCAGGGCAGCCCCAGCATTTT
>few|TRBV4-3|15|TRBJ2-1|NA
CASSPEPRAYNEQFF
TGCGCCAGCAGCCCCGAACCTAGAGCCTACAATGAGCAGTTCTTC
>few|TRBV5-1|16|TRBJ2-6|NA
CASSLEGQPGANVLTF
TGCGCCAGCAGCTTGGAAGGACAGCCTGGGGCCAACGTCCTGACTTTC
>NA|TRBV27|14|TRBJ2-7|NA
CASSLRLGFTEQYF
TGTGCCAGCAGTTTAAGACTAGGATTTACCGAGCAGTACTTC
>NA|TRBV28|15|TRBJ2-7|TRBD1
CASNKPGQTIYEQYF
TGTGCCAGCAACAAACCGGGACAGACCATCTACGAGCAGTACTTC
>NA|TRBV18|16|TRBJ2-3|TRBD2
CASSRTSGTSTDTQYF
TGTGCCAGCTCGCGAACTAGCGGAACTAGCACAGATACGCAGTATTTT
>few|TRBV15|16|TRBJ1-2|TRBD1
CATSRAGTGNRNGYTF
TGTGCCACCAGCAGAGCCGGGACAGGGAATCGGAATGGCTACACCTTC
>few|TRBV4-2|14|TRBJ2-2|NA
CASSRGRETGELFF
TGTGCCAGCAGCCGAGGCCGGGAAACCGGGGAGCTGTTTTTT
>many|TRBV18|13|TRBJ1-1|NA
CASSPTGDTEAFF
TGTGCCAGCTCACCAACGGGGGATACTGAAGCTTTCTTT
>NA|TRBV7-2|17|TRBJ2-7|TRBD2
CASSLATSGRATGEQYF
TGTGCCAGCAGCTTAGCGACTAGCGGGAGGGCCACTGGAGAGCAGTACTTC
>NA|TRBV18|15|TRBJ1-5|TRBD1
CASSYTGGRNQPQHF
TGTGCCAGCTCTTATACAGGGGGCCGAAATCAGCCCCAGCATTTT
>NA|TRBV4-2|16|TRBJ2-3|TRBD2
CASSPLSGSDEDTQYF
TGTGCCAGCAGCCCCCTTAGCGGGAGCGACGAAGATACGCAGTATTTT
>NA|TRBV9|14|TRBJ1-1|TRBD1
CASSADRWNTEAFF
TGTGCCAGCAGCGCGGACAGGTGGAACACTGAAGCTTTCTTT
>NA|TRBV7-2|15|TRBJ2-7|TRBD2
CASSFQTSGIYEQYF
TGTGCCAGCAGCTTCCAGACTAGCGGGATCTACGAGCAGTACTTC
>few|TRBV7-9|18|TRBJ2-1|TRBD2
CASSYVPGLAGAGNEQFF
TGTGCCAGCAGCTACGTCCCGGGACTAGCGGGAGCTGGCAATGAGCAGTTCTTC
>NA|TRBV9|15|TRBJ2-5|NA
CASSVGEGAWETQYF
TGTGCCAGCAGCGTAGGAGAGGGAGCTTGGGAGACCCAGTACTTC
>NA|TRBV7-3|13|TRBJ1-2|NA
CASSLLGARGYTF
TGTGCCAGCAGCTTGTTGGGGGCCCGGGGCTACACCTTC
>few|TRBV4-1|14|TRBJ2-5|NA
CASSQKQLQETQYF
TGCGCCAGCAGCCAAAAACAGCTCCAAGAGACCCAGTACTTC
>NA|TRBV5-4|15|TRBJ2-1|TRBD2
CASSPTGTSGRWMFF
TGTGCCAGCAGTCCAACCGGGACTAGCGGGAGATGGATGTTCTTC